Presented here are 8 T cell receptor beta chains from one specimen sequenced in a study of brain metastases from non-small cell lung cancer. The assay was immunoSEQ multiplex PCR, and TCRdb's table has in-frame clones only and misses some. The sample contains over 950 clones, roughly 89% of which appear only once. Material: tumor-adjacent normal tissue. The receptors come from a donor aged 40 or over with non-small cell lung cancer.

The chain combines TRBV5-6 with TRBJ1-2, with 9 positions matching TRBD1. The CDR3 spans 16 residues. V shed 4 bases and J 0 bases; nucleotides not matched to a gene: 7. The germline CDR1 and CDR2 sequences are SGHDT and YYEEEE. The CDR3 protein is CASSPGQGKANYGYTF. CDR3 nucleotide sequence: TGTGCCAGCAGCCCCGGACAGGGGAAGGCTAACTATGGCTACACCTTC. Full variable domain (missing parts from reference TRBV5-6 and TRBJ1-2): DAGVTQSPTHLIKTRGQQVTLRCSPKSGHDTVSWYQQALGQGPQFIFQYYEEEERQRGNFPDRFSGHQFPNYSSELNVNALLLGDSALYLCASSPGQGKANYGYTFGSGTRLTVV.

Only one count was recorded for this clone. The gene calls are TRBV18 and TRBJ2-6; possible D gene TRBD2, 5 bases. CDR3 length: 18 residues. CDR1 is KGHSH and CDR2 is LQKENI in the germline V gene. V lost 3 bases and J 4 bases, leaving 19 bases between the germline ends. The CDR3 DNA reads TGTGCCAGCTCACCGTCTGAGGGTCAAATGCCGGGGGCCAACGTCCTGACTTTC. Translated, it gives CASSPSEGQMPGANVLTF.

J is TRBJ2-1 and V is TRBV7-6, with D perhaps given as TRBD1 or TRBD2 (8 bases each). This CDR3 comprises 16 residues. CDR1 and CDR2 from the germline V gene are SGHVS and FNYEAQ. The V end lost 5 bases, the J end lost 4 bases, and 18 bases lay between the germline ends. CDR3 nucleotide sequence: TGTGCCAGCAGCACGGGAGGGGGGACAGGTTACAATGAGCAGTTCTTC. Amino acid sequence: CASSTGGGTGYNEQFF.

The rearrangement joins TRBV14 to TRBJ2-5, with D possibly TRBD1 on 5 matching bases. The CDR3 is 15 residues long. Germline CDR1 is SGHDN and CDR2 is FVKESK. V dropped 2 bases and J dropped 2 bases, with 12 bases sitting between them. The CDR3 is CASSQRSGYQETQYF. The CDR3 DNA sequence: TGTGCCAGCAGCCAAAGATCAGGGTATCAAGAGACCCAGTACTTC.

The CDR3 DNA follows: TGTGCCATCAGACCAGACAGGTCCCATGGCTACACCTTC. It encodes CAIRPDRSHGYTF. This chain links TRBV10-3 with TRBJ1-2; maybe TRBD1 (6 bases). The CDR3 is 13 residues long. Germline V lookup: CDR1 ENHRY, CDR2 SYGVKD. V was cut by 6 bases and J by 6 bases, with 14 bases left in between.

The chain couples TRBV6-4 to TRBJ2-1; 12 nucleotides line up with TRBD2. CDR3 size: 15 residues. V trimming: 6 bases; J trimming: 7 bases; junction bases outside the gene matches: 7. Germline values: CDR1 MRHNA, CDR2 SNTAGT. The chain's CDR3 is CASSPLAGGLNEQFF. Written as DNA, the CDR3 is TGTGCCAGCAGCCCTCTAGCGGGGGGGCTAAATGAGCAGTTCTTC.

This clone came up once. CDR3 amino acids: CASSLRTSTTGELFF. DNA of the CDR3: TGTGCCAGCAGCTTACGGACTAGTACGACCGGGGAGCTGTTTTTT. The rearrangement joins TRBV7-9 to TRBJ2-2, with TRBD2 matching 7 bases. The trim removed 2 bases at V and 5 bases at J, leaving 5 bases unmatched. CDR1 SEHNR and CDR2 FQNEAQ come from the germline V gene (reference sequence). This CDR3 comprises 15 residues.

This chain links TRBV19 with TRBJ2-1; weak D call: TRBD1 (7 bases). Germline-derived CDR1 and CDR2 are LNHDA and SQIVND (reference sequence). CDR3 length: 15 amino acids. The V and J ends lost 2 bases and 3 bases respectively, with 11 bases between them. CDR3 nucleotide sequence: TGTGCCAGTAGTATAACCAGGGGGGACTACAATGAGCAGTTCTTC. Encoded protein: CASSITRGDYNEQFF. Full variable domain (missing parts from reference TRBV19 and TRBJ2-1): DGGITQSPKYLFRKEGQNVTLSCEQNLNHDAMYWYRQDPGQGLRLIYYSQIVNDFQKGDIAEGYSVSREKKESFPLTVTSAQKNPTAFYLCASSITRGDYNEQFFGPGTRLTVL.